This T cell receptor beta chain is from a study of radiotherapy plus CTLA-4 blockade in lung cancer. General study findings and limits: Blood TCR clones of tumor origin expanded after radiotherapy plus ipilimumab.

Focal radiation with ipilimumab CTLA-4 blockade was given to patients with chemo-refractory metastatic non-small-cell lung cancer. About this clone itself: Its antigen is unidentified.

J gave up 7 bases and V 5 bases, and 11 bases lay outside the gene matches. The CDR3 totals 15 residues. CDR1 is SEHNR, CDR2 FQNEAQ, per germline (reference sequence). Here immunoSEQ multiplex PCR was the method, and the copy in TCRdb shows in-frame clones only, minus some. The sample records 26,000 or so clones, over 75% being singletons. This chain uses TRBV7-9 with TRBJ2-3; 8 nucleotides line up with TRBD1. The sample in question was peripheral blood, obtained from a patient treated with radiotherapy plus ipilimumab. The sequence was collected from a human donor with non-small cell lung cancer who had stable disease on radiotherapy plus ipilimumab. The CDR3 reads CASSPGQGQVNTQYF. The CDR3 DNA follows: TGTGCCAGCAGCCCTGGCCAGGGACAGGTAAATACGCAGTATTTT. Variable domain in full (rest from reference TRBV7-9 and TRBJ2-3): DTGVSQNPRHKITKRGQNVTFRCDPISEHNRLYWYRQTLGQGPEFLTYFQNEAQLEKSRLLSDRFSAERPKGSFSTLEIQRTEQGDSAMYLCASSPGQGQVNTQYFGPGTRLTVL.